The present T cell receptor beta chain was sequenced within a study of CD8 T cells in Susac syndrome. TCR beta sequencing covered blood CD8+ and CD4+ T cells. FACS was used to enrich TEMRA cells, whereas the CD8+ and CD4+ T cells were obtained by negative isolation. After extraction with the RNeasy kit, roughly 0.5 to 1 ug of the RNA was reverse transcribed using random hexamers. TCRdb reprocessed the immunoSEQ multiplex PCR reads with MiXCR, giving one entry per CDR3 protein. The sample holds 250,000 or so distinct CDR3 sequences, around 93% seen once. Sequencing was performed on CD4+ T cells from PBMCs. The source is a human donor with multiple sclerosis.

The CDR3 spells CASSFLAQGKLLTEAFF. The CDR3 DNA is TGTGCCAGCAGTTTCTTGGCTCAGGGTAAACTTCTGACTGAAGCTTTCTTT. The chain links TRBV12-3 or TRBV12-4 to TRBJ1-1; a weak D match, TRBD1 (5 bases). The CDR3 consists of 17 residues. V was clipped by 3 bases and J by 5 bases, with 22 bases between them.